This is a list of T cell receptor beta chains from one sample in a study of T-cell reconstitution after alpha-beta-depleted transplantation in children. TCRdb passed the PCR reads through MiXCR, listing each CDR3 protein once. This table holds 500,000 to 600,000 distinct CDR3 sequences, 20% to 30% found once. Here the sequenced sample was PBMCs, taken before TCRalphabeta/CD19-depleted stem cell transplant. These receptors originate from a boy under two years old with Wiskott-Aldrich syndrome, due to receive a stem cell transplant. Both conserved end residues are part of each CDR3. Each record gives: J gene, clone size, D gene, V gene, CDR3 DNA, CDR3 protein. A D gene is named only where the DNA matches it firmly. Size values are once, few and many counts, or a class for expanded clones, and some rows have none.

TRBJ1-1 many . TRBV15 TGTGCCACCAGCAGAGGGGACAACACTGAAGCTTTCTTT CATSRGDNTEAFF
TRBJ2-4 few . TRBV29-1 TGCAGCGTTGAGAAGGGAGCCAAAAACATTCAGTACTTC CSVEKGAKNIQYF
TRBJ1-1 . . TRBV3-1 TGTGCCAGCAGCCAGGTAACAGGGCGAGTGGGCACTGAAGCTTTCTTT CASSQVTGRVGTEAFF
TRBJ2-7 . . TRBV5-1 TGCGCCAGCAGGGCAGGTGAGAACTACGAGCAGTACTTC CASRAGENYEQYF
TRBJ2-7 . . TRBV5-1 TGCGCCAGCAGCGATATCTCCGGGACCCTTGGACGAACCTACGAGCAGTACTTC CASSDISGTLGRTYEQYF
TRBJ2-5 few TRBD1 TRBV5-6 TGTGCCAGCAGCCTGACAGGGGGCGATTGGGAGACCCAGTACTTC CASSLTGGDWETQYF
TRBJ2-7 . . TRBV20-1 TGCAGTGCTAGAGATCTGAGGGCGGGCTCCTACGAGCAGTACTTC CSARDLRAGSYEQYF
TRBJ1-2 few TRBD1 TRBV5-1 TGCGCCAGCAGCCCGGACAGGGGGTTATATGGCTACACCTTC CASSPDRGLYGYTF
TRBJ2-4 . . TRBV4-1 TGCGCCAGCAGCCCACAAACGAGGCTCGCCAAAAACATTCAGTACTTC CASSPQTRLAKNIQYF
TRBJ1-1 . . TRBV29-1 TGCAGCGTTGTAGCCTCGTCCCGCACTGAAGCTTTCTTT CSVVASSRTEAFF
TRBJ2-1 . . TRBV7-2 TGTGCCAGCAGCTTAGCGGGACGACCGCCAAGACTCAATGAGCAGTTCTTC CASSLAGRPPRLNEQFF
TRBJ2-5 . . TRBV6-5 TGTGCCAGCAGTTACAGCCTAGCTGGGGGGGAGACCCAGTACTTC CASSYSLAGGETQYF
TRBJ2-2 . TRBD2 TRBV20-1 TGCAGTGCTACCGGGACTAGCGGGAGGGCGGTCAACACCGGGGAGCTGTTTTTT CSATGTSGRAVNTGELFF
TRBJ2-7 . TRBD2 TRBV5-1 TGCGCCAGCAGGACCTTTACTGGACTAGCGGGCTCCTACGAGCAGTACTTC CASRTFTGLAGSYEQYF
TRBJ2-1 . TRBD2 TRBV12-3/TRBV12-4 TGTGCCAGCAGTTCCTTAGCGGGAGTCTTCTACAATGAGCAGTTCTTC CASSSLAGVFYNEQFF
TRBJ1-3 few . TRBV6-5 TGTGCCAGCAGTTACGGACTGACTCCTGGAAACACCATATATTTT CASSYGLTPGNTIYF
TRBJ2-2 few . TRBV5-1 TGCGCCAGCAGCCCCCGGGACGGAAACACCGGGGAGCTGTTTTTT CASSPRDGNTGELFF
TRBJ2-1 . . TRBV21-1 TGTGCCAGCAGCACCCGGGACTCTGATGAGCAGTTCTTC CASSTRDSDEQFF
TRBJ2-7 . . TRBV12-3/TRBV12-4 TGTGCCAGCAGTTTAGCGCTTAGGAGGTACGAGCAGTACTTC CASSLALRRYEQYF
TRBJ2-7 . . TRBV18 TGTGCCAGCTCACGTTCGGGAGCGACCGAGCAGTACTTC CASSRSGATEQYF
TRBJ2-1 many . TRBV5-1 TGCGCCAGCAGCCCGGGACTTAACAATGAGCAGTTCTTC CASSPGLNNEQFF
TRBJ2-1 few TRBD2 TRBV28 TGTGCCAGCAGCGGACTAGCGGGAACTAGAGTGCCCTACAATGAGCAGTTCTTC CASSGLAGTRVPYNEQFF
TRBJ1-2 . . TRBV12-3/TRBV12-4 TGTGCCAGCAGTTTCCCCACTATGGTGACAGAAACTAACTATGGCTACACCTTC CASSFPTMVTETNYGYTF
TRBJ2-1 . . TRBV29-1 TGCAGCGTTGTATGGGGAGGGGGCTCCTACAATGAGCAGTTCTTC CSVVWGGGSYNEQFF
TRBJ2-7 few . TRBV29-1 TGCAGCGTTGCGACGGCCTACGAGCAGTACTTC CSVATAYEQYF
TRBJ2-7 . . TRBV20-1 TGCAGTGCTAGAGCGTTTTCGAGGGCCTACTACGAGCAGTACTTC CSARAFSRAYYEQYF
TRBJ1-1 few TRBD1 TRBV29-1 TGCAGCGGACAGGGGTCTGAAGCTTTCTTT CSGQGSEAFF
TRBJ1-5 . . TRBV12-3/TRBV12-4 TGTGCCAGCAGCCCTGACAGTATAGGGCAGCCCCAGCATTTT CASSPDSIGQPQHF
TRBJ2-3 . TRBD2 TRBV5-1 TGCGCCAGCAGCTTGGCTAGCGGGGATGGAGATACGCAGTATTTT CASSLASGDGDTQYF
TRBJ2-1 few TRBD2 TRBV20-1 TGCAGTGTAAGGGGGACTAGCGGGAGACATGAGCAGTTCTTC CSVRGTSGRHEQFF
TRBJ2-1 . . TRBV7-3 TGTGCCAGCAGCTCAATCCCGACTAGTTCCCTCTACAATGAGCAGTTCTTC CASSSIPTSSLYNEQFF
TRBJ2-7 . . TRBV12-3/TRBV12-4 TGTGCCAGCAGTCCGAGGGCGGGAGAGCAGTACTTC CASSPRAGEQYF
TRBJ2-1 . . TRBV24-1 TGTGCCACCGAACAGTGGGCCACGGGTGAGCAGTTCTTC CATEQWATGEQFF
TRBJ2-1 . TRBD2 TRBV4-2 TGTGCCAGCAGCCAAGATGCAAGCGGGAGAAATGAGCAGTTCTTC CASSQDASGRNEQFF
TRBJ2-7 few . TRBV28 TGTGCCAGCAGCCCTCGGGACACCTACCTACTCAAGCAGTACTTC CASSPRDTYLLKQYF
TRBJ2-5 few . TRBV29-1 TGCAGCGGTAACAGGGGAGGAGAGACCCAGTACTTC CSGNRGGETQYF
TRBJ2-2 . . TRBV19 TGTGCCAGTACCCTGACAGGAAGAACCGGGGAGCTGTTTTTT CASTLTGRTGELFF
TRBJ2-2 . . TRBV10-3 TGTGCCACGGCAGACCCACGACGGGCCGGGGAGCTGTTTTTT CATADPRRAGELFF
TRBJ2-5 . TRBD2 TRBV12-3/TRBV12-4 TGTGCCAGTCGGCGCACTAGCGGGATTGGGGAGACCCAGTACTTC CASRRTSGIGETQYF
TRBJ2-1 few TRBD1 TRBV6-6 TGTGCCAGCAGGGGACAGCAAAACAATGAGCAGTTCTTC CASRGQQNNEQFF
TRBJ2-1 . . TRBV29-1 TGCAGCGGAATGGGACCGGGGGCCTCCTACAATGAGCAGTTCTTC CSGMGPGASYNEQFF
TRBJ2-1 . . TRBV29-1 TGCAGCGGGTCGGAGGGTTTTTACAATGAGCAGTTCTTC CSGSEGFYNEQFF
TRBJ2-7 . TRBD2 TRBV20-1 TGCAGTGCTCAAATTCTATTAGCGGGAGTTTTCGAGCAGTACTTC CSAQILLAGVFEQYF
TRBJ2-7 many TRBD1 TRBV12-3/TRBV12-4 TGTGCCAGCAGTTTAAGACAGGGGGCCTACGAGCAGTACTTC CASSLRQGAYEQYF
TRBJ2-3 few . TRBV10-3 TGTGCCATCAGTGTTGAGCGGGGCACAGATACGCAGTATTTT CAISVERGTDTQYF
TRBJ2-7 many TRBD2 TRBV6-1 TGTGCCAGCAGAGGGACTAGCGGGACCTACGAGCAGTACTTC CASRGTSGTYEQYF
TRBJ2-1 . TRBD2 TRBV12-3/TRBV12-4 TGTGCCAGCAGCTACTTACTAGCGGGAGTGAATGAGCAGTTCTTC CASSYLLAGVNEQFF
TRBJ2-7 . . TRBV18 TGTGCCTCTGGAGGGCAAGACGAGCAGTACTTC CASGGQDEQYF
TRBJ2-7 few TRBD2 TRBV5-1 TGCGCCAGCAGCTTGGCTCTAGCGGGAGGGACCTACGAGCAGTACTTC CASSLALAGGTYEQYF
TRBJ2-1 . . TRBV11-2 TGTGCCAGCAGCTCCCGGGACAAAAGCGGAAACTCCTACAATGAGCAGTTCTTC CASSSRDKSGNSYNEQFF
TRBJ2-6 . . TRBV12-3/TRBV12-4 TGTGCCAGCTATTGGGGGACCCGAAAGGGCACTGGGGCCAACGTCCTGACTTTC CASYWGTRKGTGANVLTF
TRBJ2-3 few . TRBV5-1 TGCGCCAGCAGCATTACTAGGGAGGCGGGAGATACGCAGTATTTT CASSITREAGDTQYF